This T cell receptor beta chain was sequenced for a study of cytomegalovirus exposure and HLA in healthy donors. At the time of sampling, donors were nominally healthy, though unrecorded immune exposures were likely. The PCR employed 60 Vbeta primers together with 13 Jbeta primers. The protocol was immunoSEQ multiplex PCR, while the TCRdb copy is restricted to in-frame clones and leaves out a portion. This sample's table has some 130,000 clones. General observations from the study: A prior analysis recorded that most TCR beta V segments were productive about 90% or about 30% of the time. TCR beta V- and J-gene trimming, according to a later analysis, was linked to a missense DCLRE1C variant.

A word on this clone: The antigen remains unidentified.

Trimming removed 4 bases at V and 5 bases at J, with 13 bases between. The CDR3 runs to 14 residues. Germline values: CDR1 MNHNY, CDR2 SVGAGI (reference sequence). The source of this sequence is a woman aged 40 to 49 in good health and CMV-seropositive. What was sequenced was PBMCs. The rearrangement uses TRBV6-6 and TRBJ2-3; D gene ambiguous. For the CDR3, the DNA is TGTGCCAGCAGTTCCAGTGGGCCTTTAGATACGCAGTATTTT. This gives the protein CASSSSGPLDTQYF.